Following are 30 T cell receptor beta chains from one sample sequenced in a study of identical twins (dated by TCRdb to the mid-2010s). The library relied on 5' RACE. Sequenced using an Illumina HiSeq 2000. The public reads were reanalyzed by TCRdb: fastp trimming at Q25, MiXCR alignment, in-frame beta chains only. Under each unique CDR3 protein, matching rows form one entry showing the most common genes and DNA. Within this sample are about 790,000 distinct CDR3 sequences, with 15% to 20% of them counted one time only. The top ten hold roughly 13% of the sample. The same data also contributed to another study, on T cells expressing NK-cell markers.

The sample taken for sequencing was PBMCs. The origin of the receptors is a woman aged 18-30 years in good health.

The rearrangement joins TRBV5-5 to TRBJ2-7; TRBD2 agrees at 9 bases. CDR3 size: 16 residues. Germline loops: CDR1 SGHKS, CDR2 YYEKEE (reference sequence). The V segment lost 3 bases and the J segment 2 bases; nucleotides outside the gene matches: 9. The CDR3 bases are TGTGCCAGCAGCTCTACTCCGACTAGCGGACCCTACGAGCAGTACTTC. This encodes CASSSTPTSGPYEQYF.

This clonotype was counted only a few times. The V and J genes are TRBV20-1 and TRBJ2-3; 12 nucleotides agree with TRBD2. The CDR3 covers 17 residues. Per germline, CDR1 DFQATT and CDR2 SNEGSKA (reference sequence). V lost 5 bases to trimming and J lost 4 bases; unmatched junction nucleotides: 13. CDR3 amino acids: CSAPPLLTSGGSDTQYF. Written as DNA, the CDR3 is TGCAGTGCTCCCCCCCTTCTGACTAGCGGGGGCTCAGATACGCAGTATTTT.

The sample holds a few counts of this clonotype. The chain employs TRBV10-3 and TRBJ2-7; D not resolved. Germline V gene data show CDR1 as ENHRY and CDR2 as SYGVKD. V shed 3 bases and J shed 5 bases, with 11 bases lying between them. The CDR3 length is 13 residues. Written as DNA, the CDR3 is TGTGCCATCAGTGAAGACCTTTACCACGAGCAGTACTTC. Encoded protein: CAISEDLYHEQYF.

This clonotype was seen a handful of times. This chain joins TRBV19 and TRBJ2-1; 12 nucleotides match TRBD2. Trimming at V came to 5 bases and at J to 6 bases, leaving 8 bases not matched to a gene. The CDR3 runs 16 residues. Germline loops: CDR1 LNHDA, CDR2 SQIVND (reference sequence). For the CDR3, the DNA is TGTGCCAGTAGTTCCTTGGGACTAGCGGGTCTCAATGAGCAGTTCTTC. This translates into CASSSLGLAGLNEQFF. Using reference TRBV19 and TRBJ2-1 for the parts outside the CDR3, the full variable domain is DGGITQSPKYLFRKEGQNVTLSCEQNLNHDAMYWYRQDPGQGLRLIYYSQIVNDFQKGDIAEGYSVSREKKESFPLTVTSAQKNPTAFYLCASSSLGLAGLNEQFFGPGTRLTVL.

The chain couples TRBV4-2 to TRBJ2-7; no reliable D call. CDR1 is LGHNA, CDR2 YNFKEQ, per germline. The V end was cut by 4 bases, the J end by 4 bases, with 14 bases between. CDR3 length equals 14 residues. The CDR3 DNA reads as TGTGCCAGCAGCCCCACCTTCTCAGAGTACGAGCAGTACTTC. Amino acid sequence: CASSPTFSEYEQYF.

V and J are TRBV9 and TRBJ2-5, with D maybe TRBD2 (7 bases). V dropped 0 bases and J dropped 7 bases, with 13 bases sitting between them. The CDR3 contains 14 residues. Germline CDR1 SGDLS, CDR2 YYNGEE. The CDR3 sequence: CASSVAAGAGTQYF. The CDR3 DNA sequence: TGTGCCAGCAGCGTAGCGGCGGGGGCTGGGACCCAGTACTTC.

V gene TRBV6-1 combines with J gene TRBJ2-2; unclear D gene. V was trimmed by 6 bases and J by 1 base, leaving 9 bases between them. This CDR3 spans 14 amino acids. The germline CDR1 and CDR2 sequences are MNHNS and SASEGT. DNA for the CDR3: TGTGCCAGCAGCGTCCAACGGAACACCGGGGAGCTGTTTTTT. Amino acids: CASSVQRNTGELFF.

CDR3 residues: CASRSGAGETQYF. The CDR3 nucleotides read TGTGCCAGCAGGTCTGGGGCCGGAGAGACCCAGTACTTC. The gene calls are TRBV6-2 or TRBV6-3 and TRBJ2-5, with D maybe TRBD1 (5 bases). There are 13 residues in the CDR3. The germline V and J ends were trimmed by 6 bases and 4 bases, with 12 bases remaining between them. In germline, CDR1 is MNHEY, CDR2 SVGEGT.

The rearrangement joins TRBV5-1 to TRBJ2-3; D remains unclear. CDR1 is SGHRS, CDR2 YFSETQ, per germline. The CDR3 covers 15 residues. Trimming cost V 6 bases and J 2 bases, with 16 bases left between them. CDR3 coding DNA: TGCGCCAGCACCAACGGGCCCAGAATCACAGATACGCAGTATTTT. This encodes CASTNGPRITDTQYF.

The chain carries TRBV5-1 and TRBJ2-4, with 9 bases identical to TRBD2. The length of the CDR3 is 15 residues. CDR1 is SGHRS, CDR2 YFSETQ, per germline. With 0 bases clipped from V and 9 bases from J, the junction kept 7 bases outside the gene matches. This CDR3 is CASSLGLAGNGIQYF. In DNA, the CDR3 is TGCGCCAGCAGCTTGGGTCTAGCGGGAAACGGCATTCAGTACTTC.

This clonotype turned up a few times. The chain combines TRBV20-1 with TRBJ2-7, with D uncertain. V shed 0 bases and J shed 2 bases, with 11 bases lying between them. This CDR3 has 14 residues. CDR1 and CDR2 (germline): DFQATT, SNEGSKA (reference sequence). In DNA, the CDR3 is TGCAGTGCTAGAGATCTTATGGGGACCTACGAGCAGTACTTC. This translates into CSARDLMGTYEQYF.

The chain couples TRBV6-5 to TRBJ2-5, with D perhaps matching TRBD1 (6 bases). V lost 0 bases, J lost 5 bases, and 10 bases lay in between. Germline CDR1 is MNHEY and CDR2 is SVGAGI. CDR3 length equals 14 residues. This CDR3 reads CASSYSSTGETQYF. CDR3 coding DNA: TGTGCCAGCAGTTACTCCTCAACAGGGGAGACCCAGTACTTC.

At least ten counts were recorded for this clonotype. This chain joins TRBV7-2 and TRBJ1-1, with D uncertain. V was pared by 1 base and J by 8 bases, with 14 bases between. The germline gives CDR1 SGHTA, CDR2 FQGNSA. This CDR3 is 14 amino acids long. CDR3 sequence (DNA): TGTGCCAGCAGCTTAGGGTTAGTATGGACGGAAGCTTTCTTT. This translates into CASSLGLVWTEAFF.

The chain uses TRBV20-1 and TRBJ2-1; TRBD1 aligns across 8 bases. Germline V gives CDR1 DFQATT, CDR2 SNEGSKA (reference sequence). The CDR3 has 15 amino acids. The junction had 6 bases not matched to a gene; V was cut back by 2 bases and J by 3 bases. The chain's CDR3 is CSARSTGGSYNEQFF. The CDR3 DNA follows: TGCAGTGCTAGATCCACAGGGGGGAGCTACAATGAGCAGTTCTTC.

This clonotype occurred many times. This rearrangement joins TRBV5-1 to TRBJ1-4; TRBD1 is a possible D gene (5 bases). CDR3 length equals 13 residues. The V gene lost 4 bases and the J gene lost 8 bases, with 12 bases spanning the gap. Germline V gene data show CDR1 as SGHRS and CDR2 as YFSETQ. CDR3 protein: CASSPTGDEKLFF. As DNA, the CDR3 is TGCGCCAGCAGCCCTACCGGGGACGAAAAACTGTTTTTT.

The V call is TRBV6-2 or TRBV6-3, the J call TRBJ2-1; D is undetermined. Germline V gene data show CDR1 as MNHEY and CDR2 as SVGEGT. The CDR3 is 17 residues long. Trimming removed 5 bases at V and 10 bases at J, with 27 bases between. This CDR3 reads CASSQGWLPSIYGEQFF. CDR3 sequence (DNA): TGTGCCAGCAGTCAAGGGTGGCTCCCCTCGATCTACGGGGAGCAGTTCTTC.

This clonotype was counted many times. V usage is TRBV5-6 and J usage is TRBJ2-1; the D is unclear. Germline CDR1 and CDR2: SGHDT and YYEEEE. V lost 4 bases and J 5 bases, leaving 7 bases between the germline ends. The CDR3 is 12 amino acids. This CDR3 is CASSLLDNEQFF. In DNA form, the CDR3 reads TGTGCCAGCAGCCTGCTTGACAATGAGCAGTTCTTC.

This chain connects TRBV20-1 to TRBJ2-3; TRBD2 agrees at 14 bases. V was pared by 4 bases and J by 6 bases, with 6 bases of the junction left unmatched. There are 15 residues in the CDR3. Germline V gene data show CDR1 as DFQATT and CDR2 as SNEGSKA (reference sequence). The CDR3 DNA reads TGCAGTGCTATTAGACTAGCGGGGGGGCTGGATACGCAGTATTTT. Its translation: CSAIRLAGGLDTQYF.

In its sample, this clonotype was seen a few times. This sequence joins TRBV5-1 and TRBJ1-4, with 9 nucleotides matching TRBD1. This CDR3 has 13 residues. Germline V gives CDR1 SGHRS, CDR2 YFSETQ. V gave up 4 bases and J gave up 13 bases; unmatched junction bases: 8. The CDR3 loop is CASSTDRGSRLFF. CDR3 nucleotide sequence: TGCGCCAGCAGCACGGACAGGGGTTCGCGACTGTTTTTT.

This chain links TRBV6-1 with TRBJ1-4, with D unclear. The V and J ends lost 2 bases and 12 bases respectively, with 7 bases between them. CDR3 length equals 11 residues. The germline V gene has CDR1 MNHNS and CDR2 SASEGT. CDR3 protein: CASSESPELFF. The DNA of the CDR3 is TGTGCCAGCAGTGAATCTCCGGAACTGTTTTTT.

This clonotype was counted only a few times. The CDR3 bases are TGCAGTGCTAGTTATAGCGGGAAAGGGCCTATCGGGGGAACAGATACGCAGTATTTT. Residues: CSASYSGKGPIGGTDTQYF. The J gene is TRBJ2-3, the V gene TRBV20-1, with 8 positions matching TRBD2. The V gene end was trimmed by 3 bases and the J gene end by 3 bases; junction bases not matched to a gene: 20. Germline loops: CDR1 DFQATT, CDR2 SNEGSKA (reference sequence). CDR3 size: 19 residues.

The table lists this clonotype with a count of one. The V call is TRBV5-1, the J call TRBJ2-1, with TRBD2 matching over 9 bases. This CDR3 comprises 15 residues. Trimming at V came to 3 bases and at J to 4 bases, leaving 5 bases not matched to a gene. The germline V gene has CDR1 SGHRS and CDR2 YFSETQ. The CDR3 region has the DNA TGCGCCAGCAGCTGGCGGGGGGGTGATTACAATGAGCAGTTCTTC. This encodes CASSWRGGDYNEQFF. Combining the CDR3 with reference TRBV5-1 and TRBJ2-1 gives the whole variable domain KAGVTQTPRYLIKTRGQQVTLSCSPISGHRSVSWYQQTPGQGLQFLFEYFSETQRNKGNFPGRFSGRQFSNSRSEMNVSTLELGDSALYLCASSWRGGDYNEQFFGPGTRLTVL.

This clonotype was counted only a few times. This chain joins TRBV20-1 and TRBJ2-5, with TRBD2 as a possible D gene (6 bases). Germline V lookup: CDR1 DFQATT, CDR2 SNEGSKA (reference sequence). The CDR3 spans 15 residues. Between the trimmed V and J ends, which lost 3 bases and 1 base, there was a span of 15 bases. CDR3 residues: CSASDIGTLQETQYF. DNA of the CDR3: TGCAGTGCTAGCGACATAGGGACTCTCCAAGAGACCCAGTACTTC.

This CDR3 is CAISDSIRTSGRADTQYF. CDR3 nucleotides: TGTGCCATCAGTGACTCAATCCGGACTAGCGGGCGGGCAGATACGCAGTATTTT. V usage is TRBV10-3 and J usage is TRBJ2-3; 11 bases are shared with TRBD2. From germline, CDR1 is ENHRY and CDR2 SYGVKD. The V segment lost 3 bases and the J segment 4 bases; nucleotides outside the gene matches: 12. The CDR3 loop spans 18 amino acids.

This clonotype was detected a few times. The J gene is TRBJ1-6, the V gene TRBV5-1, with 11 nucleotides matching TRBD1. This CDR3 is built from 18 residues. Germline values: CDR1 SGHRS, CDR2 YFSETQ. V trimming: 3 bases; J trimming: 7 bases; junction bases outside the gene matches: 12. CDR3: CASSWRGWTGGDNSPLHF. DNA for the CDR3: TGCGCCAGCAGCTGGAGGGGTTGGACAGGGGGCGACAATTCACCCCTCCACTTT.

The chain recombines TRBV5-1 with TRBJ2-7, with D maybe TRBD2 (7 bases). There are 14 residues in the CDR3. Per germline, CDR1 SGHRS and CDR2 YFSETQ. The V end was cut by 3 bases, the J end by 7 bases, with 17 bases between. The CDR3: CASSSAGRGREQYF. Written as DNA, the CDR3 is TGCGCCAGCAGCTCCGCCGGGCGGGGGCGGGAGCAGTACTTC.

V usage is TRBV20-1 and J usage is TRBJ2-5, with D perhaps matching TRBD1 or TRBD2 (5 bases each). Trimming removed 4 bases at V and 3 bases at J, with 15 bases between. CDR1 is DFQATT, CDR2 SNEGSKA, per germline (reference sequence). The CDR3 loop spans 14 amino acids. The CDR3 loop is CSATSYRGKETQYF. The CDR3 coding sequence is TGCAGTGCTACCTCTTACCGGGGCAAAGAGACCCAGTACTTC.

This clonotype has just a few counts. The rearrangement uses TRBV20-1 and TRBJ2-5, with TRBD2 identical over 8 bases. The CDR3 length is 16 residues. The J segment lost 1 base and the V segment lost 6 bases, leaving 13 bases of the junction unmatched. Germline CDR1 reads DFQATT; CDR2 reads SNEGSKA (reference sequence). The CDR3 region is CSADTRGGPFQETQYF. The CDR3 coding sequence is TGCAGTGCAGACACCCGGGGGGGCCCGTTCCAAGAGACCCAGTACTTC.

In the case of this clonotype: Possible read error: a much larger clone is one base away. The V and J genes are TRBV5-5 and TRBJ2-7, with unresolved D. This CDR3 is built from 12 residues. The germline V gene encodes CDR1 SGHKS and CDR2 YYEKEE (reference sequence). The V end lost 4 bases, the J end lost 0 bases, and 5 bases lay between the germline ends. The CDR3: CASSPVSYEQYF. DNA for the CDR3: TGTGCCAGCAGCCCCGTCTCCTACGAGCAGTACTTC.

In this sample, this clonotype turned up a few times. The chain carries TRBV6-5 and TRBJ2-3, with unresolved D. The V end lost 4 bases, the J end lost 7 bases, and 24 bases lay between the germline ends. The V gene's germline CDR1 is MNHEY and CDR2 SVGAGI. The CDR3 is 17 residues long. The CDR3 here is CASSSPRHDGPTHTQYF. The CDR3 DNA follows: TGTGCCAGCAGTTCCCCGAGGCATGACGGGCCAACTCATACGCAGTATTTT.